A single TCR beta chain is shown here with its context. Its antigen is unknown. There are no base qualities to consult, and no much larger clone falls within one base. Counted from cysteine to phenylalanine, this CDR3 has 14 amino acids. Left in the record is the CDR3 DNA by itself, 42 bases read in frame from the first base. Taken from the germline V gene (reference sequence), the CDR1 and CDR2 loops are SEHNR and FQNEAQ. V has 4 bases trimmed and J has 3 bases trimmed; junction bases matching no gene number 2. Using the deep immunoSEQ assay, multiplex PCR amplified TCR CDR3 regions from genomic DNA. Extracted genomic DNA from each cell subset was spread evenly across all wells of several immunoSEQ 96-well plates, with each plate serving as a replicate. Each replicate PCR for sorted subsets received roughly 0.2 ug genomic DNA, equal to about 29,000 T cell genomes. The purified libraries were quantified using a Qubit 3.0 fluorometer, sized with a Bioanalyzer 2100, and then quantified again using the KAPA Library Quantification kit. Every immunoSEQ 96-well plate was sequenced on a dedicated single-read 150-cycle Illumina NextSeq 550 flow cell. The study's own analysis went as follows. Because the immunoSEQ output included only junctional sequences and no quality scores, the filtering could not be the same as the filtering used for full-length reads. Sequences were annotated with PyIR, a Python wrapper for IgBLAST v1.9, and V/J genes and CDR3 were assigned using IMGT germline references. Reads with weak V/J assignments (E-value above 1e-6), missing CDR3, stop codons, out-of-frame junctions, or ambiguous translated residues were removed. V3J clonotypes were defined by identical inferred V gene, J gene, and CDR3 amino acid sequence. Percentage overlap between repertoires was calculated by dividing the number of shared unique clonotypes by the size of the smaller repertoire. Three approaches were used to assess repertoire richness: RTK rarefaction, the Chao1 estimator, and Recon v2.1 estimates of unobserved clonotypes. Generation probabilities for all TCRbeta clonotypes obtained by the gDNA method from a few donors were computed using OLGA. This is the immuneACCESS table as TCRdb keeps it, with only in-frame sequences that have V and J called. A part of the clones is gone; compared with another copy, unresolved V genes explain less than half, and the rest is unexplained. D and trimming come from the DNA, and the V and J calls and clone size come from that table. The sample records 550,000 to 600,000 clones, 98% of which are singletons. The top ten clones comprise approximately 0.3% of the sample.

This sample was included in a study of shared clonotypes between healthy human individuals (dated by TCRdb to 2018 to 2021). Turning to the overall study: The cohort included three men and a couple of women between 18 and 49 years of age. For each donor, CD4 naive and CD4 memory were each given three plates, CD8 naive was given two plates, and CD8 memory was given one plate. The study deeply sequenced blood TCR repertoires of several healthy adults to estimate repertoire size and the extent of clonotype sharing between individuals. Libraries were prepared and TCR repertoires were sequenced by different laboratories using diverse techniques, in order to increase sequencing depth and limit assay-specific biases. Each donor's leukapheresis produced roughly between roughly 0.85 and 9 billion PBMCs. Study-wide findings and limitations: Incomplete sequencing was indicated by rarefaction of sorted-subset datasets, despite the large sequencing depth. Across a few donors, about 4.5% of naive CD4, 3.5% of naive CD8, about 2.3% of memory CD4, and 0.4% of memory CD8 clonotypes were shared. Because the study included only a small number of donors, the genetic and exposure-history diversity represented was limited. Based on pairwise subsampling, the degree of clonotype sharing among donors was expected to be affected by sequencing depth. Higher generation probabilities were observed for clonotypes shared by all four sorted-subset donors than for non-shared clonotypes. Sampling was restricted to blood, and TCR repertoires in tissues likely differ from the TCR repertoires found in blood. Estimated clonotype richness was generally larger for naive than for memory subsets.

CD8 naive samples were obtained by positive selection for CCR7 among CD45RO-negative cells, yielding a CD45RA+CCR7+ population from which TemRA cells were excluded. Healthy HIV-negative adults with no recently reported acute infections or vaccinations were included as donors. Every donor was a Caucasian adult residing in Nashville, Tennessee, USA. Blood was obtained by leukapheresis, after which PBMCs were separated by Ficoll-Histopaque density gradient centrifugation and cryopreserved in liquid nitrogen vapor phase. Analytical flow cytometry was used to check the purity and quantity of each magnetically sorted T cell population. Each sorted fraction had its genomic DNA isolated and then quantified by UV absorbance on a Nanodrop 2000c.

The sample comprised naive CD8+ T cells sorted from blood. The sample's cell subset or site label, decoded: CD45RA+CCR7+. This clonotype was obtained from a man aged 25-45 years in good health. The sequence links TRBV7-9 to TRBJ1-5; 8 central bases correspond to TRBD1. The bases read TGTGCCAGCAGCTCACAGGGGGTCAATCAGCCCCAGCATTTT. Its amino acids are CASSSQGVNQPQHF.